The rows below give T cell receptor beta chains drawn from one sample of a study of identifying expanded T cells in peripheral blood. Data came from immunoSEQ multiplex PCR; TCRdb stores just in-frame clones and leaves some out. The sample lists about 100,000 clones, approximately 88% occurring once. The material sequenced was blood. These receptors were collected from a person between 18 and 75 years old in good health. The CDR3 runs from the conserved cysteine through the conserved F or W. Fields, in order: CDR3 DNA, CDR3 protein, V gene, D gene, clone size, J gene. A D gene is named only where the DNA matches it firmly. Expanded clones get a size class; other rows say once, few or many, or leave the size out.

cdr3_nt: TGTGCCAGCAGCTTTTTACAGGAAAATCAGCCCCAGCATTTT
cdr3_aa: CASSFLQENQPQHF
v_call: TRBV5-5
d_call: NA
clone_size: once
j_call: TRBJ1-5

cdr3_nt: TGTGCCAGCAGCTTAATAGCGGCGGGCAATCAGCCCCAGCATTTT
cdr3_aa: CASSLIAAGNQPQHF
v_call: TRBV7-8
d_call: NA
clone_size: NA
j_call: TRBJ1-5

cdr3_nt: TGTGCCAGTAGTCCCGAAAGGGGATCGTCTGGCTACACCTTC
cdr3_aa: CASSPERGSSGYTF
v_call: TRBV19
d_call: NA
clone_size: NA
j_call: TRBJ1-2

cdr3_nt: TGTGCCATCAGTGAGCTAATCCCGGGACAGGGGGCGAATGAGCAGTTCTTC
cdr3_aa: CAISELIPGQGANEQFF
v_call: TRBV10-3
d_call: TRBD1
clone_size: NA
j_call: TRBJ2-1

cdr3_nt: TGTGCCAGCAGCCCATTAGCGGGAGCGGGAGATACGCAGTATTTT
cdr3_aa: CASSPLAGAGDTQYF
v_call: TRBV4-2
d_call: TRBD2
clone_size: once
j_call: TRBJ2-3

cdr3_nt: TGTGCCAGCAGCTTGGGGACTAGCGGGAGGCAGTTCTTC
cdr3_aa: CASSLGTSGRQFF
v_call: TRBV7-2
d_call: TRBD2
clone_size: NA
j_call: TRBJ2-1

cdr3_nt: TGTGCTAGTGGTTCGTCCAACAGGGGCGAGCAGTACTTC
cdr3_aa: CASGSSNRGEQYF
v_call: TRBV12-5
d_call: TRBD1
clone_size: NA
j_call: TRBJ2-7

cdr3_nt: TGCGCCAGCAGCCAGGGGACACCAAGCACAGATACGCAGTATTTT
cdr3_aa: CASSQGTPSTDTQYF
v_call: TRBV4-3
d_call: NA
clone_size: NA
j_call: TRBJ2-3

cdr3_nt: TGTGCCAGCTCGCTATACGGGTTAGCCAAAAACATTCAGTACTTC
cdr3_aa: CASSLYGLAKNIQYF
v_call: TRBV18
d_call: NA
clone_size: NA
j_call: TRBJ2-4

cdr3_nt: TGTGCCAGCAGTTTTTCCTCGGGACTAGCGGGGCCGGGGCAGTACTTC
cdr3_aa: CASSFSSGLAGPGQYF
v_call: TRBV28
d_call: TRBD2
clone_size: NA
j_call: TRBJ2-5

cdr3_nt: TGTGCCGGGACCCGGATCAGGGACGAGAACACTGAAGCTTTCTTT
cdr3_aa: CAGTRIRDENTEAFF
v_call: TRBV18
d_call: NA
clone_size: few
j_call: TRBJ1-1

cdr3_nt: TGTGCCAGCAGTCCCCAGGAACTTGGAGGAAACACCATATATTTT
cdr3_aa: CASSPQELGGNTIYF
v_call: TRBV7-2
d_call: NA
clone_size: NA
j_call: TRBJ1-3

cdr3_nt: TGCAGTGCTCCGCAGACAGGGTGGGCTTTCTTT
cdr3_aa: CSAPQTGWAFF
v_call: TRBV20-1
d_call: TRBD1
clone_size: NA
j_call: TRBJ1-1

cdr3_nt: TGTGCCAGCAGCCAAGCTCTCACGGGGGGCGGGACCCAGTACTTC
cdr3_aa: CASSQALTGGGTQYF
v_call: TRBV4-2
d_call: NA
clone_size: NA
j_call: TRBJ2-5

cdr3_nt: TGTGCCAGCAGCTCAGTGACACTGCCTTCTAACTATGGCTACACCTTC
cdr3_aa: CASSSVTLPSNYGYTF
v_call: TRBV5-5
d_call: NA
clone_size: once
j_call: TRBJ1-2

cdr3_nt: TGTGCCAGCAGCTCCGGCCTAGGTTCTTATGGCTACACCTTC
cdr3_aa: CASSSGLGSYGYTF
v_call: TRBV7-2
d_call: NA
clone_size: NA
j_call: TRBJ1-2

cdr3_nt: TGCAGCGTTGGGGTTTACAGGGACAAGGGGGAAAAACTGTTTTTT
cdr3_aa: CSVGVYRDKGEKLFF
v_call: TRBV29-1
d_call: NA
clone_size: NA
j_call: TRBJ1-4

cdr3_nt: TGTGCCAGCAGTGCCAGCCCGGCGGGGGGCAATGAGCAGTTCTTC
cdr3_aa: CASSASPAGGNEQFF
v_call: TRBV2
d_call: TRBD2
clone_size: NA
j_call: TRBJ2-1

cdr3_nt: TGTGCCACCGGCGGCCTGAACACTGAAGCTTTCTTT
cdr3_aa: CATGGLNTEAFF
v_call: TRBV10-3
d_call: NA
clone_size: NA
j_call: TRBJ1-1

cdr3_nt: TGTGCCAGCAGCCCGGGACAGAACTCTGGAAACACCATATATTTT
cdr3_aa: CASSPGQNSGNTIYF
v_call: TRBV11-3
d_call: TRBD1
clone_size: NA
j_call: TRBJ1-3

cdr3_nt: TGTGCCAGCAGCTTAGAAGGGGAGCAGTTCTTC
cdr3_aa: CASSLEGEQFF
v_call: TRBV7-2
d_call: NA
clone_size: NA
j_call: TRBJ2-1

cdr3_nt: TGTGCCAGCAGCTTGTCACAGGGGGCATTGGGCGAGCAGTTCTTC
cdr3_aa: CASSLSQGALGEQFF
v_call: TRBV7-9
d_call: TRBD1
clone_size: NA
j_call: TRBJ2-1

cdr3_nt: TGTGCCAGCAGCTACCCTCGTCAGGGGCAAGGAACCGGGGAGCTGTTTTTT
cdr3_aa: CASSYPRQGQGTGELFF
v_call: TRBV11-3
d_call: NA
clone_size: NA
j_call: TRBJ2-2

cdr3_nt: TGTGCCAGCAGCTTTGGCAGGGCCTACGAGCAGTACTTC
cdr3_aa: CASSFGRAYEQYF
v_call: TRBV13
d_call: NA
clone_size: NA
j_call: TRBJ2-7